Sequencing of this TCR beta chain was carried out in a study of blood T cells in healthy people across ages. Findings of the study overall: Older age coincided with a roughly linear decline in TCR beta diversity per million T cells.

In regard to this clonotype: The antigen is not known.

Aged roughly 6 to 100, donors were systemically healthy Caucasians from Russia. A second PCR of 7 to 11 cycles used a sample-barcoded 5' primer and a J-beta primer mix. MiXCR, run by TCRdb on the 5' RACE reads, gives a single entry per CDR3 protein. The data show roughly 500,000 distinct CDR3 sequences, approximately 25% seen once. CDR3 length: 15 amino acids. With 3 bases clipped from V and 8 bases from J, the junction kept 9 bases outside the gene matches. Germline lookup yields CDR1 SGHTA and CDR2 FQGTGA. These same records also appear under a second study, on T cells of mothers and their children. From that study: RNA was extracted, and all of it went into cDNA synthesis at approximately 1.4 ug per 15 ul. Related mother and child pairs showed slightly greater overlap (not significant) than unrelated pairs did.

V is TRBV7-3 and J is TRBJ2-1, with 8 bases aligning to TRBD2. The TCR was taken from a boy younger than 18 in good health. The material sequenced was blood. The CDR3: CASSFTGLGGDEQFF. CDR3 DNA sequence: TGTGCCAGCAGCTTTACGGGACTCGGGGGGGATGAGCAGTTCTTC.